This TCR beta chain was observed in a study of blood T cell repertoires in COVID-19. This clone was detected a few times. The CDR3 is made up of 16 amino acids. J was trimmed by 9 bases and V by 2 bases; bases with no gene match: 12. Looked up from germline, CDR1 is SGHRS and CDR2 is YFSETQ. Libraries were prepared by immunoSEQ multiplex PCR; TCRdb keeps only in-frame clonotypes and omits some of them. The sample has approximately 200,000 clones; more than 70% are singletons. The chain uses TRBV5-1 and TRBJ2-1; 9 bases align to TRBD1. The origin of this receptor is a woman aged 55 to 70 with acute or convalescent COVID-19. The specimen sequenced was peripheral blood. The DNA of the CDR3 is TGCGCCAGCAGCTTTAATCCGGTGGGACAGGGTGCTGAGCAGTTCTTC. Protein product: CASSFNPVGQGAEQFF.